This TCR beta chain emerged from a study of cytomegalovirus exposure and HLA in healthy donors. Study summary: An earlier analysis identified 117 million unique TCR beta sequences in 170 million or so T cells.

A multiplex PCR was run with 60 Vbeta primers and 13 Jbeta primers. Method: immunoSEQ multiplex PCR; TCRdb's copy keeps in-frame clones and lacks some. The sample lists 100,000 to 130,000 clones; over 70% were seen once. Study-wide results and caveats: Common viral pathogens seemed, in a later analysis, to connect with several of the most significant clusters. Follow-up analysis found HLA locus-dependent TCR association rates, highest for DRB1 and lowest for HLA-C. High specificity and sensitivity for cytomegalovirus status were reported for the classifier.

Comment on this clone: The antigen is unknown.

The TCR comes from a young man in good health and CMV-seronegative. The specimen sequenced was PBMCs.

The CDR3 reads CASSVVDNRVGGELFF. The CDR3 nucleotides read TGTGCCAGCAGCGTAGTAGACAATCGAGTAGGCGGGGAGCTGTTTTTT. The chain couples TRBV9 to TRBJ2-2; D not certain. The V gene lost 0 bases and the J gene lost 7 bases, with 16 bases spanning the gap. The CDR3 is 16 amino acids. Germline assignment: CDR1 SGDLS and CDR2 YYNGEE.